Listed here is a single TCR beta chain. Its antigen remains unknown. Libraries were prepared by immunoSEQ multiplex PCR; TCRdb keeps only in-frame clonotypes and omits some of them. This sample has about 77,000 clones, with 85% to 95% found just once. These data originate in a study of OX40 agonist ivuxolimab in advanced cancers. About the study: As their treatment, patients were administered ivuxolimab, an agonistic anti-OX40 (CD134) antibody. At 0.01 to 10 mg/kg, ivuxolimab was administered intravenously to patients every 2 weeks. With a range of roughly 20 to 85, age averaged roughly 61 years, and roughly 80% were male.

Trimming took 1 base from V and 6 from J, leaving 11 bases between them. From germline, CDR1 is SGHRS and CDR2 YFSETQ. There are 13 residues in the CDR3. Whole-study findings and limits: Antigen specificity of clonally expanded peripheral T cells was not established.

The sequence was obtained from an adult with an advanced solid tumor such as melanoma, head and neck, liver or kidney cancer. Sequenced material: CD4+ or CD8+ T cells sorted from blood, taken in a trial of the OX40 agonist ivuxolimab. V and J are TRBV5-1 and TRBJ2-7; D perhaps matches TRBD2 (6 bases). CDR3 sequence reads: CASSLRPTSEQYF. CDR3 coding DNA: TGCGCCAGCAGCTTGCGGCCGACTAGCGAGCAGTACTTC.